A single sample is the source of the 29 T cell receptor beta chains below, sequenced in a study of regulatory T cells in long-lasting Graves disease. Time point given: newly diagnosed GD, antithyroid drugs for less than 3 months. From RNA extracted from PBMCs, the TCR library was made. Assembly of TCR beta libraries relied on iRepertoire HTBI primers together with Arm-PCR of CDR3 regions. From the multiplex PCR reads, TCRdb called clonotypes with MiXCR, one entry per CDR3 protein. Of 550,000 to 700,000 distinct CDR3 sequences in the sample, roughly 16% were seen once. The sample was also linked to a second study, of T cells in Graves' hyperthyroidism and ophthalmopathy.

The source was peripheral blood mononuclear cells (PBMCs), collected at new diagnosis, from a patient treated with antithyroid drugs. The receptors were sampled from a man younger than 35 with Graves disease.

This clonotype was seen ten or more times. The chain recombines TRBV3-1 with TRBJ2-3; D may be TRBD2 (5 bases). The CDR3 covers 14 residues. Per the germline V gene, CDR1 is LGHDT and CDR2 is YNNKEL (reference sequence). V shed 1 base and J shed 5 bases, with 10 bases lying between them. CDR3 bases: TGTGCCAGCAGCCAAGCATTCGCGGGAGATACGCAGTATTTT. It codes for CASSQAFAGDTQYF.

The chain combines TRBV7-6 with TRBJ2-7; D gene uncertain. The CDR3 is made up of 12 amino acids. Germline-derived CDR1 and CDR2 are SGHVS and FNYEAQ. Trimming removed 5 bases at V and 7 bases at J, with 12 bases between. In nucleotides, the CDR3 is TGTGCCAGCAGCCCCGCATCCAATGAGCAGTACTTC. Translating it yields CASSPASNEQYF.

This clonotype was counted ten times or more. The chain recombines TRBV12-3 or TRBV12-4 with TRBJ1-5; no clear D. V shed 5 bases and J shed 8 bases, with 16 bases lying between them. This CDR3 region has 14 residues. CDR3 sequence (DNA): TGTGCCAGCAGTCCCCAACGTACACGCGAGCCCCAGCATTTT. Translated: CASSPQRTREPQHF.

This clonotype appeared many times. The CDR3 sequence: CASSLVGVGYEQYF. CDR3 DNA sequence: TGTGCCAGCAGTTTGGTAGGAGTAGGATACGAGCAGTACTTC. This chain links TRBV27 with TRBJ2-7; D gene unclear. Trimming took off 3 bases at V and 4 bases at J, with 13 bases between the two ends. From germline, CDR1 is MNHEY and CDR2 SMNVEV (reference sequence). The CDR3 length is 14 residues.

About this clonotype itself: This may be a read error, as it is one base from a much larger clone. The rearrangement joins TRBV6-1 to TRBJ2-1, with D maybe TRBD2 (5 bases). This CDR3 comprises 16 residues. V lost 6 bases and J 0 bases, leaving 15 bases between the germline ends. The V gene's germline CDR1 is MNHNS and CDR2 SASEGT. This chain's CDR3 is CASRPPAASSYNEQFF. The DNA of the CDR3 is TGTGCCAGCAGACCCCCAGCGGCCAGCTCCTACAATGAGCAGTTCTTC.

The genes are TRBV20-1 and TRBJ1-5; D unclear. The CDR3 has 14 amino acids. The V end lost 3 bases, the J end lost 1 base, and 10 bases lay between the germline ends. Germline-derived CDR1 and CDR2 are DFQATT and SNEGSKA (reference sequence). The CDR3 loop reads CSARDPRSNQPQHF. CDR3 nucleotide sequence: TGCAGTGCTAGGGATCCCAGAAGCAATCAGCCCCAGCATTTT.

The chain couples TRBV6-2 or TRBV6-3 to TRBJ2-1; 16 bases are shared with TRBD2. The assigned J gene may be wrong: the sequence end matches TRBJ2-5 better. Germline values: CDR1 MNHEY, CDR2 SVGEGT. This CDR3 spans 16 amino acids. In DNA, the CDR3 is TGTGCCAGCAGTTCGGGACTAGCGGGAGGGCCGGGGACCCAGTACTTC. It encodes CASSSGLAGGPGTQYF.

The chain recombines TRBV9 with TRBJ2-1; D is unresolved. The germline CDR1 and CDR2 sequences are SGDLS and YYNGEE. The V and J ends lost 3 bases and 3 bases respectively, with 16 bases between them. CDR3 length equals 16 residues. The CDR3 bases are TGTGCCAGCAGCGGGTCCAGGCAGGCGATCTACAATGAGCAGTTCTTC. This gives the protein CASSGSRQAIYNEQFF.

Worth noting for this clonotype: This could be a read error, since a much larger clone is one nucleotide away. The V call is TRBV7-3, the J call TRBJ2-3; 9 nucleotides match TRBD2. CDR3 length: 16 residues. CDR1 SGHTA and CDR2 FQGTGA come from the germline V gene. Trimming at V came to 4 bases and at J to 2 bases, leaving 7 bases not matched to a gene. The CDR3 sequence is CASSSLAGPPTDTQYF. As DNA, the CDR3 is TGTGCCAGCAGCTCCCTAGCGGGACCCCCCACAGATACGCAGTATTTT.

In its sample, this clonotype was seen many times. The CDR3 does not close with the conserved phenylalanine or tryptophan, likely indicating a read error. It is unclear where the CDR3 begins or ends on the DNA, so no DNA is shown, and the CDR3 is as TCRdb lists it. The genes are TRBV29-1 and TRBJ1-4. A total of 9 residues make up the CDR3, ends included. Germline V lookup: CDR1 SQVTM, CDR2 ANQGSEA. Here the CDR3 reads CSVEGGTLI.

J is TRBJ2-5 and V is TRBV6-2 or TRBV6-3; D gene ambiguous. Germline V lookup: CDR1 MNHEY, CDR2 SVGEGT. The CDR3 covers 16 residues. Deletions cut 0 bases from V and 1 base from J, with 12 bases between. The CDR3 region is CASSYSPLTVQETQYF. CDR3 coding DNA: TGTGCCAGCAGTTACTCGCCTCTAACAGTCCAAGAGACCCAGTACTTC.

This clonotype was detected only a few times. This chain joins TRBV7-3 and TRBJ1-2; no clear D. V was shortened by 2 bases and J by 7 bases, with 8 bases between the two germline ends. CDR1 and CDR2 (germline): SGHTA, FQGTGA. The CDR3 consists of 12 residues. DNA for the CDR3: TGTGCCAGCAGCTTATCCGGCGGTGGCTACACCTTC. It codes for CASSLSGGGYTF.

This clonotype was found a few times. The V gene is TRBV20-1, the J gene TRBJ2-7; 13 nucleotides match TRBD2. Germline trimming cut 5 bases from V and 5 bases from J; bases unmatched to any gene: 15. The CDR3 runs to 17 residues. The V gene's germline CDR1 is DFQATT and CDR2 SNEGSKA (reference sequence). The CDR3 protein is CSAPKLWTSGRVHEQYF. In nucleotides, the CDR3 is TGCAGTGCTCCCAAACTCTGGACTAGCGGGAGAGTCCACGAGCAGTACTTC.

Here the CDR3 DNA reads TGTGCCAGCAGCCAAGTAGAGGGACGTCGGGAGGGTCTCGCAGATACGCAGTATTTT. Translating it yields CASSQVEGRREGLADTQYF. The chain has TRBV14 and TRBJ2-3; 8 bases are shared with TRBD2. J lost 4 bases, V lost 1 base, and 16 bases had no gene match. The CDR3 is 19 residues long. CDR1 is SGHDN and CDR2 is FVKESK in the germline V gene.

Many counts were recorded for this clonotype. The CDR3, as DNA: TGTGCCAGCAGCGCAGGACGAGAGACCCAGTACTTC. It yields the protein CASSAGRETQYF. This rearrangement joins TRBV9 to TRBJ2-5; D remains ambiguous. The V gene lost 3 bases and the J gene lost 4 bases, with 7 bases spanning the gap. Per germline, CDR1 SGDLS and CDR2 YYNGEE. This CDR3 has 12 amino acids.

The rearrangement links TRBV5-6 to TRBJ2-1; D unclear. This CDR3 has 15 amino acids. Germline V gene lookup returns CDR1 SGHDT and CDR2 YYEEEE. V shed 3 bases and J shed 5 bases, with 15 bases lying between them. CDR3 region: CASSSGRSGHNEQFF. The CDR3 nucleotides are TGTGCCAGCAGCTCTGGCCGGTCAGGCCACAATGAGCAGTTCTTC.

This clonotype was found many times. The CDR3, as DNA: TGTGCCAGCAGTTTTACCCCGTTGGGCGGACAGGGGGCCTTGGAGACCCAGTACTTC. As protein: CASSFTPLGGQGALETQYF. The V gene is TRBV27, the J gene TRBJ2-5; 11 nucleotides match TRBD1. V lost 3 bases and J lost 5; bases outside the gene matches: 17. The CDR3 is 19 amino acids. Germline-derived CDR1 and CDR2 are MNHEY and SMNVEV (reference sequence).

Ten or more counts support this clonotype. This chain joins TRBV27 and TRBJ1-1, with TRBD1 matching 9 bases. The ends lost 5 bases at V and 5 bases at J; junction bases unmatched: 9. Germline values: CDR1 MNHEY, CDR2 SMNVEV (reference sequence). There are 15 residues in the CDR3. The CDR3 region is CASSKAGTGITEAFF. The CDR3 DNA sequence: TGTGCCAGCAGTAAAGCCGGGACAGGGATTACTGAAGCTTTCTTT.

This clonotype was counted only a few times. The rearrangement joins TRBV5-6 to TRBJ1-4, with D unclear. V was pared by 3 bases and J by 0 bases, with 12 bases between. CDR3 length: 16 residues. In germline, CDR1 is SGHDT, CDR2 YYEEEE. The CDR3 loop is CASSSKYPATNEKLFF. Here the CDR3 DNA reads TGTGCCAGCAGCTCCAAATACCCAGCAACTAATGAAAAACTGTTTTTT.

This clonotype was recorded many times. The chain links TRBV2 to TRBJ2-7; D gene ambiguous. CDR3 size: 15 residues. Germline assignment: CDR1 SNHLY and CDR2 FYNNEI. V was cut by 0 bases and J by 1 base, with 10 bases left in between. CDR3 amino acids: CASSEARPVSYEQYF. In DNA form, the CDR3 reads TGTGCCAGCAGTGAAGCCCGACCCGTTTCCTACGAGCAGTACTTC.

This clonotype was counted at least ten times. The chain couples TRBV3-1 to TRBJ2-7; no reliable D call. The CDR3 runs to 11 residues. The germline CDR1 and CDR2 sequences are LGHDT and YNNKEL (reference sequence). The V gene lost 4 bases and the J gene lost 5 bases, with 6 bases spanning the gap. The CDR3, as DNA: TGTGCCAGCAGCCCCAAGGACGAGCAGTACTTC. This encodes CASSPKDEQYF.

This clonotype was seen ten or more times. V gene TRBV12-3 or TRBV12-4 combines with J gene TRBJ2-7; TRBD1 agrees at 9 bases. The CDR3 totals 15 residues. Trimming removed 6 bases from V and 4 bases from J; junction bases left unmatched: 10. In DNA form, the CDR3 reads TGTGCCAGCAGCGCCATGGGACAGGGAAGGTACGAGCAGTACTTC. Translation: CASSAMGQGRYEQYF.

Worth noting for this clonotype: At one boundary the junction diverges from the germline segment, which might be a read error. CDR3: CASSVAGGREIEALF. CDR3 nucleotide sequence: TGTGCCAGCAGCGTAGCTGGAGGCAGGGAGATTGAAGCTCTCTTT. V is TRBV9 and J is TRBJ1-1; D possibly corresponds to TRBD1 (5 bases). CDR3 size: 15 residues. Looked up from germline, CDR1 is SGDLS and CDR2 is YYNGEE.

This clonotype came up many times. The chain employs TRBV2 and TRBJ1-1; D not certain. Deletions cut 7 bases from V and 7 bases from J, with 16 bases between. The length of the CDR3 is 13 residues. Germline CDR1 reads SNHLY; CDR2 reads FYNNEI. Here the CDR3 DNA reads TGTGCCAGCAAGCCCGGGCGGCCAAATGAAGCTTTCTTT. The encoded protein is CASKPGRPNEAFF. Using reference TRBV2 and TRBJ1-1 for the parts outside the CDR3, the full variable domain is EPEVTQTPSHQVTQMGQEVILRCVPISNHLYFYWYRQILGQKVEFLVSFYNNEISEKSEIFDDQFSVERPDGSNFTLKIRSTKLEDSAMYFCASKPGRPNEAFFGQGTRLTVV.

This clonotype appeared many times. The rearrangement joins TRBV28 to TRBJ2-3; no clear D. V dropped 2 bases and J dropped 3 bases, with 9 bases sitting between them. CDR3 length: 14 residues. CDR1 and CDR2 (germline): MDHEN, SYDVKM. The DNA for the CDR3 is TGTGCCAGCAGTTTACTTGGCGAGACAGATACGCAGTATTTT. It is translated as CASSLLGETDTQYF. The full variable domain, its missing parts supplied by reference TRBV28 and TRBJ2-3, is DVKVTQSSRYLVKRTGEKVFLECVQDMDHENMFWYRQDPGLGLRLIYFSYDVKMKEKGDIPEGYSVSREKKERFSLILESASTNQTSMYLCASSLLGETDTQYFGPGTRLTVL.

This clonotype was counted ten times or more. The rearrangement links TRBV27 to TRBJ2-7, with D perhaps assigned TRBD1 or TRBD2 (5 bases each). Germline V gives CDR1 MNHEY, CDR2 SMNVEV (reference sequence). V gave up 3 bases and J gave up 0 bases, with 9 bases separating them. The CDR3 spans 14 residues. In DNA form, the CDR3 reads TGTGCCAGCAGTTTGTGGGGGAACTCCTACGAGCAGTACTTC. Protein: CASSLWGNSYEQYF.

This clonotype occurred many times. V and J are TRBV11-1 and TRBJ2-1; tentative D call: TRBD1 (6 bases). Germline-derived CDR1 and CDR2 are SGHAT and FQDESV (reference sequence). CDR3 length: 14 amino acids. Trimming pared 4 bases from V and 4 bases from J, leaving 11 bases between. The CDR3 DNA reads TGTGCCAGCAGCTACAGGGCCATTTACAATGAGCAGTTCTTC. It encodes CASSYRAIYNEQFF.

A note on this clonotype: Since a much larger clone is just one base distant, this may be a read error. This chain connects TRBV5-1 to TRBJ2-7; D perhaps matches TRBD1 (5 bases). Germline V lookup: CDR1 SGHRS, CDR2 YFSETQ. The CDR3 covers 13 residues. The V gene lost 2 bases and the J gene lost 7 bases, with 13 bases spanning the gap. The CDR3 loop is CASSLGWGNEQYF. The CDR3 DNA is TGCGCCAGCAGCTTAGGTTGGGGCAATGAGCAGTACTTC.

The rearrangement uses TRBV29-1 and TRBJ2-3; D could derive from TRBD1 or TRBD2 (5 bases each). Germline assignment: CDR1 SQVTM and CDR2 ANQGSEA. The CDR3 contains 13 residues. V lost 6 bases to trimming and J lost 4 bases, with 14 bases between them. The CDR3 reads CSVGALGADTQYF. The CDR3 DNA follows: TGCAGCGTCGGCGCCTTGGGGGCAGATACGCAGTATTTT.